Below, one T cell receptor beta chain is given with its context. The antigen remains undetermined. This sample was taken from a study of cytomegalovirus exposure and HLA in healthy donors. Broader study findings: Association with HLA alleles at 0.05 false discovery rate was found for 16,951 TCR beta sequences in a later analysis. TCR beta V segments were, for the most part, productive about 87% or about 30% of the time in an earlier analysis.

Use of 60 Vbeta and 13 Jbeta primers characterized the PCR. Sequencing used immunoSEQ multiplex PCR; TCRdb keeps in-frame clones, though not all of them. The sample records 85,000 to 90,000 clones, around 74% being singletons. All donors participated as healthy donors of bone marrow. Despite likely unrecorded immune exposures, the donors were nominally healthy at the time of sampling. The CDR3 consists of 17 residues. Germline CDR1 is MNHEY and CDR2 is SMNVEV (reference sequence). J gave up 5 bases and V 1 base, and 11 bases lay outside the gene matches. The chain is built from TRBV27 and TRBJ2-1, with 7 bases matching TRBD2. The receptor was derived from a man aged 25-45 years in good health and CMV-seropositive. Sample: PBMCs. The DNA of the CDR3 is TGTGCCAGCAGTTTATTCCTCTCAGCGGGGTCCCACAATGAGCAGTTCTTC. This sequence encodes CASSLFLSAGSHNEQFF.